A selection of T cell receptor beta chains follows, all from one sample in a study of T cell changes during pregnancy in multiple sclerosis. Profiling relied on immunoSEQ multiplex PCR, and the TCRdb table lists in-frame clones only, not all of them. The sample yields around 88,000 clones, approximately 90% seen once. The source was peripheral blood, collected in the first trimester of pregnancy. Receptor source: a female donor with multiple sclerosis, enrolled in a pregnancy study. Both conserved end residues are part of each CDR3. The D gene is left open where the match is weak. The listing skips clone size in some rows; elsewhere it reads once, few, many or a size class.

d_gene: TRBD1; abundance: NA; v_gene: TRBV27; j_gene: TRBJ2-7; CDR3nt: TGTGCCAGCAGTTCCCGGGACAGGGGATGGAACGAGCAGTACTTC; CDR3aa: CASSSRDRGWNEQYF
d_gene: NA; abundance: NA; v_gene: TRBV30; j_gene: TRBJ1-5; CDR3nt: TGTGCCTGGAGTTTGAGTGGGGGGAGAGGGAATAATCAGCCCCAGCATTTT; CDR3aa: CAWSLSGGRGNNQPQHF
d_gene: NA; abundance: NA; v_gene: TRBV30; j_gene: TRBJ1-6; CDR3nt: TGTGCCTGGAGTGTACGGACGGGGGAAAGACCCCTCCACTTT; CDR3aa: CAWSVRTGERPLHF
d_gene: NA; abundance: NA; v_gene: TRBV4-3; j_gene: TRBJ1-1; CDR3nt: TGCGCCAGCAGCCGAATACAGGAGATGAACACTGAAGCTTTCTTT; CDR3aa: CASSRIQEMNTEAFF
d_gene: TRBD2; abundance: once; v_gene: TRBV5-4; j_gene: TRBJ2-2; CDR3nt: TGTGCCAGCAGCTTGGTTCTAGCGGGAGGGAACACCGGGGAGCTGTTTTTT; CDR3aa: CASSLVLAGGNTGELFF
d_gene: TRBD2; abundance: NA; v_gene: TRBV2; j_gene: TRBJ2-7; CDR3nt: TGTGCCAGCAGTGAAGACCTAGCGGGAGATTACGAGCAGTACTTC; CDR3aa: CASSEDLAGDYEQYF
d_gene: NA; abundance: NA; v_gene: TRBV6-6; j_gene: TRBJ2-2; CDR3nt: TGTGCCAGCACCCTAGGAGAGGGTTCGAACACCGGGGAGCTGTTTTTT; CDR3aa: CASTLGEGSNTGELFF
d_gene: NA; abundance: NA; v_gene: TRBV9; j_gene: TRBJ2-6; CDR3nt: TGTGCCAGCAGCGTGTGGGGGCTATCTGGGGCCAACGTCCTGACTTTC; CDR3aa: CASSVWGLSGANVLTF
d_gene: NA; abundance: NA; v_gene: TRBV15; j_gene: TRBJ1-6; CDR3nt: TGTGCCACCAGCAGAGATACGGGGTCACCCCTCCACTTT; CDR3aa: CATSRDTGSPLHF
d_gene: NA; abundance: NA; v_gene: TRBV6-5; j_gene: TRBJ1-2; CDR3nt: TGTGCCAGCAGTGTTACAGGAAACTATGGCTACACCTTC; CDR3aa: CASSVTGNYGYTF
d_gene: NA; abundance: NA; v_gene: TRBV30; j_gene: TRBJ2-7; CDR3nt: TGTGCCTGGGGACAGTCCTACGAGCAGTACTTC; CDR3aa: CAWGQSYEQYF
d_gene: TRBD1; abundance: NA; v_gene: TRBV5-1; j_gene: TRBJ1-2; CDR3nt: TGCGCCAGCAGCTTGGGAGTTTGGGGACCGGGACAGGCGGACTATGGCTACACCTTC; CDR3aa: CASSLGVWGPGQADYGYTF
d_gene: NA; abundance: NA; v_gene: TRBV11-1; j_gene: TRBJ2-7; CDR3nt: TGTGCCAGCAGCTTCCTAGGGGCCGCCGAAATTTCCTACGAGCAGTACTTC; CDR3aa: CASSFLGAAEISYEQYF
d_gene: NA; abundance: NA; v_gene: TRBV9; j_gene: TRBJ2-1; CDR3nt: TGTGCCAGCAGCCCCGTGGGGGCCAGCAAGAGCTCCTACAATGAGCAGTTCTTC; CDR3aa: CASSPVGASKSSYNEQFF
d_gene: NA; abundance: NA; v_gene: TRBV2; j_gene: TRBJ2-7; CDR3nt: TGTGCCAGCAGAGCCGCCCTAGCACTAGGTTCCTACGAGCAGTACTTC; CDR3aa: CASRAALALGSYEQYF
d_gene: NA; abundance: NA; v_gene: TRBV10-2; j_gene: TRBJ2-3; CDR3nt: TGCGCCAGCAGTGAGCCTCGGACAGCGGCCATCACAGATACGCAGTATTTT; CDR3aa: CASSEPRTAAITDTQYF
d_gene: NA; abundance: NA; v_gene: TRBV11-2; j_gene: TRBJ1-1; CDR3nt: TGTGCCAGCAGCTTATCGGACACTCTCGCTGAAGCTTTCTTT; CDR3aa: CASSLSDTLAEAFF
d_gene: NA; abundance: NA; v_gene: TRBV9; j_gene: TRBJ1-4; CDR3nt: TGTGCCAGCACCGAGAACGGACGGGCGGGGGAAAAACTGTTTTTT; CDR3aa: CASTENGRAGEKLFF
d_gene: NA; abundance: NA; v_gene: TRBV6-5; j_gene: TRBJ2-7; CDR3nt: TGTGCCAGCAGTTACTCGCCAGGGTTAAACTACGAGCAGTACTTC; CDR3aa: CASSYSPGLNYEQYF
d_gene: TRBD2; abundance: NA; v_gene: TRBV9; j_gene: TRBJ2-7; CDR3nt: TGTGCCAGCAGCTCCGGGACTAGCGGGCCCCTTAAGGAGCAGTACTTC; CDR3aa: CASSSGTSGPLKEQYF
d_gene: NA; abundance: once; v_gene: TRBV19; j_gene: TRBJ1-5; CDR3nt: TGTGCCAGTAGTAGAGCCCTCATGAGCAATCAGCCCCAGCATTTT; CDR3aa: CASSRALMSNQPQHF
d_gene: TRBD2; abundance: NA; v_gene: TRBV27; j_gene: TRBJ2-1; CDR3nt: TGTGCCAGCAGTTTAGTAGCGGGGGGTTCGGCGTACAATGAGCAGTTCTTC; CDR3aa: CASSLVAGGSAYNEQFF
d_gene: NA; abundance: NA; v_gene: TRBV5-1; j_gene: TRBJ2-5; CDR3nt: TGCGCCAGCAGCTCCTATTCACAAGAGACCCAGTACTTC; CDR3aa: CASSSYSQETQYF
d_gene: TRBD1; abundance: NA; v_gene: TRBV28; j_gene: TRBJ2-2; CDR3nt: TGTGCCAGCAGTTCACACAGGGGAGCCACCGGGGAGCTGTTTTTT; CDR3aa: CASSSHRGATGELFF
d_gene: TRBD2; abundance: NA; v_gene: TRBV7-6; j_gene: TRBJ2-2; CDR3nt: TGTGCCAGCAGCCCGCTTGTGGCGGGAGATTCGGCCGGGGAGCTGTTTTTT; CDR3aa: CASSPLVAGDSAGELFF
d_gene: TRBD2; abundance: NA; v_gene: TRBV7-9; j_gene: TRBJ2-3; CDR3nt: TGTGCCAGCAGCTTAAGCGGGGGGGACACAGATACGCAGTATTTT; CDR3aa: CASSLSGGDTDTQYF
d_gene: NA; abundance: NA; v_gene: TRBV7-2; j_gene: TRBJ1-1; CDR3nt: TGTGCCAGCAGCTTAGTGGTCTCAGTAAATATGAACACTGAAGCTTTCTTT; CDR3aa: CASSLVVSVNMNTEAFF
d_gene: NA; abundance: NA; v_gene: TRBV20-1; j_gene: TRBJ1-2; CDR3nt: TGCAGTGCTAGTGGTGAAGAGGGCTACACCTTC; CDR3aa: CSASGEEGYTF
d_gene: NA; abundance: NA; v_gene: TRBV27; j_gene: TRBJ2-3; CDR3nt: TGTGCCAGCAGTTTCGAGGCTTCTAGCACAGATACGCAGTATTTT; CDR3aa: CASSFEASSTDTQYF
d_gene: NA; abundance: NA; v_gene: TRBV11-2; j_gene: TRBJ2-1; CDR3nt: TGTGCCAGCAGCTTAGAGGAGCGAGTCCATGAGCAGTTCTTC; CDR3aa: CASSLEERVHEQFF
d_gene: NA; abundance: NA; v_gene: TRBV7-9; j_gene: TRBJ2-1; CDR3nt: TGTGCCAGCAGCGTTAGCGGCAGCTCCTACAATGAGCAGTTCTTC; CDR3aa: CASSVSGSSYNEQFF
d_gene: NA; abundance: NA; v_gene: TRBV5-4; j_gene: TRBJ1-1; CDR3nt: TGTGCCAGCAGCTCTTCCTTCAGCACTGAAGCTTTCTTT; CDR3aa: CASSSSFSTEAFF
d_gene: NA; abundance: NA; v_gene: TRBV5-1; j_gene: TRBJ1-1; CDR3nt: TGCGCCAGCAGCTTGGCCAGGCAGGGGAACACTGAAGCTTTCTTT; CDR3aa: CASSLARQGNTEAFF
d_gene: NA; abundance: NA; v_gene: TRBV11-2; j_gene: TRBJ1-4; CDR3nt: TGTGCCAGCAGCCGAGGGACACGGTCTGAAAAACTGTTTTTT; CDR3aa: CASSRGTRSEKLFF
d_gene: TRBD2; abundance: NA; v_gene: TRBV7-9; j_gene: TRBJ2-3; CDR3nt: TGTGCCAGCAGCTTATATCCGGGACTAGGCGTCACAGATACGCAGTATTTT; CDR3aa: CASSLYPGLGVTDTQYF
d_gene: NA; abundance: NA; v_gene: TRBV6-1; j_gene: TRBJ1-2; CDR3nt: TGTGCCAGCAGTGAGCTTGTAGGGAGCTATGGCTACACCTTC; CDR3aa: CASSELVGSYGYTF
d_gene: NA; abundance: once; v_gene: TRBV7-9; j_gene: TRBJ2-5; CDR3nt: TGTGCCAGCAGCTTAGATCTAGACGGAGAGACCCAGTACTTC; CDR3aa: CASSLDLDGETQYF
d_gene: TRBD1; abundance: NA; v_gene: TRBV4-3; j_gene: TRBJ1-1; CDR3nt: TGCGCCAGCAGCCAGGACAGGGACAGGGAGGTGAACACTGAAGCTTTCTTT; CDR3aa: CASSQDRDREVNTEAFF
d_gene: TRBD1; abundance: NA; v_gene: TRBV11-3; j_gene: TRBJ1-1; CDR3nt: TGTGCCAGCAGCCCCGGGACAGCCACTGAAGCTTTCTTT; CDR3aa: CASSPGTATEAFF
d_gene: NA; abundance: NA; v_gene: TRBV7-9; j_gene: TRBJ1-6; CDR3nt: TGTGCCAGCAGCCCCCGGACAGATTCACCCCTCCACTTT; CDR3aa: CASSPRTDSPLHF
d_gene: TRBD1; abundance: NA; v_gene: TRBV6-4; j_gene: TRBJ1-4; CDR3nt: TGTGCCACTCAAACAGGGGAAGGAACTAATGAAAAACTGTTTTTT; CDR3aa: CATQTGEGTNEKLFF
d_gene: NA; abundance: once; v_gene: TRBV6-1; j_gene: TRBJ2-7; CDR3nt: TGTGCCAGCAGATTAAACAACTACGAGCAGTACTTC; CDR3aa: CASRLNNYEQYF
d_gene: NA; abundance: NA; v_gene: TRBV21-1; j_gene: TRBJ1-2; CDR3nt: TGTGCCAGCAGCAACTCAGGACAGGAAGCTAACTATGGCTACACCTTC; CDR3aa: CASSNSGQEANYGYTF
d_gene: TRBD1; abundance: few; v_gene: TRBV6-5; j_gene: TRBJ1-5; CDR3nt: TGTGCCAGCAGCCCTGCGGACAGGGTAGGTCAGCCCCAGCATTTT; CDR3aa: CASSPADRVGQPQHF
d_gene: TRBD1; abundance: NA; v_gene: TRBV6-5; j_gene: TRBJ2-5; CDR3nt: TGTGCCAGCAGTTTGTTAGACCTCGACAGGGGAGAGACCCAGTACTTC; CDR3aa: CASSLLDLDRGETQYF
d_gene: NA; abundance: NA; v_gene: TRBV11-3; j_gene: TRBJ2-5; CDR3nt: TGTGCCAGCAGCTTAGCGGAGTGGTACCAAGAGACCCAGTACTTC; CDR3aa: CASSLAEWYQETQYF
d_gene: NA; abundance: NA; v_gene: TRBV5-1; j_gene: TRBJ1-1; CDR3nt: TGCGCCAGCAGCTCATATGACAGGTTAATGAACACTGAAGCTTTCTTT; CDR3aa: CASSSYDRLMNTEAFF
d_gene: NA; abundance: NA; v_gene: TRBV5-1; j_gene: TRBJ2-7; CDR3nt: TGCGCCAGCAGCTTCTCTGCGGGGACTGGTTACGAGCAGTACTTC; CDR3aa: CASSFSAGTGYEQYF
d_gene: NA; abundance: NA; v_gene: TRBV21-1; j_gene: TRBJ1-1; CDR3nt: TGTGCCAGCAGTTCCCGGGACAGCCCAATGAACACTGAAGCTTTCTTT; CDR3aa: CASSSRDSPMNTEAFF
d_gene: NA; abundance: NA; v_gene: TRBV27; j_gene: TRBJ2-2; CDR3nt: TGTGCCAGCAGTTCCTTGGGAGGTTCTCCAAACACCGGGGAGCTGTTTTTT; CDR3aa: CASSSLGGSPNTGELFF
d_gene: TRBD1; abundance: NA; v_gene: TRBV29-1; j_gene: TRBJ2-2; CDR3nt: TGCAGCGTTGAACAGGGGGCTAGGACCGGGGAGCTGTTTTTT; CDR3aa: CSVEQGARTGELFF
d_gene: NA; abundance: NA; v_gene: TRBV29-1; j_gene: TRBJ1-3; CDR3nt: TGCAGCGTTGAGAGGCGCTCTGGAAACACCATATATTTT; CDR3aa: CSVERRSGNTIYF
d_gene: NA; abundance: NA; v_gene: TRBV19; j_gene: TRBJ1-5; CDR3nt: TGTGCCAGTAGTTGGCGAGGATATAGCAATCAGCCCCAGCATTTT; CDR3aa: CASSWRGYSNQPQHF
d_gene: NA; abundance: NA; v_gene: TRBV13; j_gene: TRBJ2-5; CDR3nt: TGTGCCAGCAGCTTAGCTAGTCAAGAGACCCAGTACTTC; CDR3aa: CASSLASQETQYF
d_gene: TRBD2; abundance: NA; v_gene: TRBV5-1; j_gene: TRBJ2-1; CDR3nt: TGCGCCAGCAGCTTGGCCGGACTAGCGGGGTTCTACAATGAGCAGTTCTTC; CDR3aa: CASSLAGLAGFYNEQFF
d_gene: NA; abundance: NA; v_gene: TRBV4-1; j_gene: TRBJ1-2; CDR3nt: TGCGCCAGCAGCCAAGACAGACAGCTCTTGGGGGGCTACACCTTC; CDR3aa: CASSQDRQLLGGYTF
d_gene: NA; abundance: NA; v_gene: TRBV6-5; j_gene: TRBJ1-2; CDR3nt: TGTGCCAGCAGCGCATCTAGCGAAGGGGTCTATGGCTACACCTTC; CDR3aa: CASSASSEGVYGYTF
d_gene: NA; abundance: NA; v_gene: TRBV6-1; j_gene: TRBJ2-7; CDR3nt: TGTGCCAGCAGTGAAACGGCCGAGGGATTCTACGAGCAGTACTTC; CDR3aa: CASSETAEGFYEQYF
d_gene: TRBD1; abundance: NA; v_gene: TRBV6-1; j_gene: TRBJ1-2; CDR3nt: TGTGCCAGCAATAGGGACAGGGTTTATGGCTACACCTTC; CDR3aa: CASNRDRVYGYTF